This T cell receptor (beta chain) was recorded in a study of T-cell memory formation after mild COVID-19. Study-wide context: Clusters were largely donor specific.

MiXCR was run by TCRdb on the 5' RACE reads, yielding one entry per CDR3 protein. The sample gives about 270,000 distinct CDR3 sequences, about a sixth of which show up once; approximately 25% is in the top ten. This clonotype was detected a few times. CDR1 is SGHDT, CDR2 YYEEEE, per germline. The CDR3 contains 14 residues. V dropped 4 bases and J dropped 0 bases, with 10 bases sitting between them. The clonotype comes from a man aged 18 to 30 who had mild COVID-19 (a few samples of this study predate the infection). Cell type and time point are not known. The chain combines TRBV5-6 with TRBJ1-2; TRBD1 is a possible D gene (5 bases). The sequencing input was PBMCs or a T cell subset sorted from them (not recorded which). CDR3 in amino acids: CASSPRQTNYGYTF. CDR3 in DNA: TGTGCCAGCAGCCCACGACAGACTAACTATGGCTACACCTTC.